This T cell receptor beta chain was captured in a study of blood T cell repertoires in COVID-19. Per the original methods: Nucleated cell number was recorded as an estimate derived from reference gene primer amplification. The repertoire was sequenced with immunoSEQ multiplex PCR; TCRdb's copy has only in-frame clones and lacks some. The DNA was the basis for D and trimming; V, J and clone size are from that table. The sample holds 73,000 or so clones, approximately 91% seen once. This clone occurred once. Sample: peripheral blood. The source of this sequence is a human donor with active COVID-19. The donor label of this sample is uncertain.

CDR3: CASSERVLSGGPNEQFF. The CDR3 nucleotides are TGTGCCAGCAGTGAGAGGGTCCTGTCGGGAGGTCCCAATGAGCAGTTCTTC. The chain links TRBV6-1 to TRBJ2-1, with TRBD2 matching 7 bases. After removal of 3 bases from V and 6 bases from J, the junction contained 14 bases not matched to a gene. CDR3 size: 17 residues. The germline V gene encodes CDR1 MNHNS and CDR2 SASEGT.